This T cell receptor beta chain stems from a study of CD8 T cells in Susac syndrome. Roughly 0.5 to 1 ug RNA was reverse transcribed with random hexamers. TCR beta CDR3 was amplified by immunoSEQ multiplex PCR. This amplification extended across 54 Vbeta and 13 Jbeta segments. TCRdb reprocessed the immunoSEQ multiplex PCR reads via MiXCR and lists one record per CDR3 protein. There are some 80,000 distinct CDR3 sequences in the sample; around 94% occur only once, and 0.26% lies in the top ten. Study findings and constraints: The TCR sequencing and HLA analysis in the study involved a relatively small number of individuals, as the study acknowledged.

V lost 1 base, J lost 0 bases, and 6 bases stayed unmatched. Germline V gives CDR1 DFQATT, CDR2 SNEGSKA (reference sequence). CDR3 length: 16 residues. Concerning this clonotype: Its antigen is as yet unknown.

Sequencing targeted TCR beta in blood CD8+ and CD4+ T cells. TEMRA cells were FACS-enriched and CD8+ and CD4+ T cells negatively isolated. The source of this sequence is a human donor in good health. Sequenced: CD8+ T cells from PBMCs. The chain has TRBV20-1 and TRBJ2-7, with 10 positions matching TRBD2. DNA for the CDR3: TGCAGTGCTAGAGGGACTAGCGGTACGAGCTCCTACGAGCAGTACTTC. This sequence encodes CSARGTSGTSSYEQYF.